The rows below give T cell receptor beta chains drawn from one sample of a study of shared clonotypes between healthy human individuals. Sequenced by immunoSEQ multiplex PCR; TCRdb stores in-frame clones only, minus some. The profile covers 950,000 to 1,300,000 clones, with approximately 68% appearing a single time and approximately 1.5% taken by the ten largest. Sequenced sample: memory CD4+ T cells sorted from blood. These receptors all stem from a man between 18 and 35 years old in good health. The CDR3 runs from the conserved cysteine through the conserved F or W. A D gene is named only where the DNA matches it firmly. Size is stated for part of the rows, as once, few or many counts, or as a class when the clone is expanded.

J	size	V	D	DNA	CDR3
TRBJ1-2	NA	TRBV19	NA	TGTGCCAGTACCCCGACGGGTCTTAACTATGGCTACACCTTC	CASTPTGLNYGYTF
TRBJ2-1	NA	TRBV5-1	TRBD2	TGCGCCAGCAGCTTGTTTGGGGGAGGGCCGAGAAACAATGAGCAGTTCTTC	CASSLFGGGPRNNEQFF
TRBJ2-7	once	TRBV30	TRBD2	TGTGCCTGGAGGGAGCCCAGTTTAGCGGGAAGCTACGAGCAGTACTTC	CAWREPSLAGSYEQYF
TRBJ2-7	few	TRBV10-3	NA	TGTGCCATCAGTGAGTCGAGGGGACGGACTACAGAGCAGTACTTC	CAISESRGRTTEQYF
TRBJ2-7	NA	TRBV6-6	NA	TGTGCCAGCAGTTACCCCAACGAGCAGTACTTC	CASSYPNEQYF
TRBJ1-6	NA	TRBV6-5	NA	TGTGCCAGCACTCGCCTAGCGGGGGGTAATTCACCCCTCCACTTT	CASTRLAGGNSPLHF
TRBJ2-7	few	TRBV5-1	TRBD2	TGCGCCAGCAGCACTGGTAGACTAGCGGGAGTTCTCGAGCAGTACTTC	CASSTGRLAGVLEQYF
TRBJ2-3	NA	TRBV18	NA	TGTGCCAGCTCACCAAGTTTGACAGATACGCAGTATTTT	CASSPSLTDTQYF
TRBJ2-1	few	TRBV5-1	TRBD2	TGCGCCAGCAGCCCGGTAGCGGGAGAGGGAGGTGAGCAGTTCTTC	CASSPVAGEGGEQFF
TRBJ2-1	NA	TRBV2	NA	TGTGCCAGCACCTTAGGCCCCCTTTTTTCCACAGCCTACAATGAGCAGTTCTTC	CASTLGPLFSTAYNEQFF
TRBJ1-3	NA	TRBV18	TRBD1	TGTGCCAGCTCACATCCGGGACAGCAGTCTGGAAACACCATATATTTT	CASSHPGQQSGNTIYF
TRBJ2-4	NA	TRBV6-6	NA	TGTGCCAGCAGTTACGCCCCCGAAAACATTCAGTACTTC	CASSYAPENIQYF
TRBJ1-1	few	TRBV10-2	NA	TGCGCCAGCACAGGGAACACTGAAGCTTTCTTT	CASTGNTEAFF
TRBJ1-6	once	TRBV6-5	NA	TGTGCCAGCAGTCGCCCGACAGGAAATAATTCACCCCTCCACTTT	CASSRPTGNNSPLHF
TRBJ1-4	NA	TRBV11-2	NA	TGTGCCAGCAGCTCCGGACGGAAAGCAACTAATGAAAAACTGTTTTTT	CASSSGRKATNEKLFF
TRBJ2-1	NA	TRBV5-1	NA	TGCGCCAGCAGCTTGGGGAAGGACAATGAGCAGTTCTTC	CASSLGKDNEQFF
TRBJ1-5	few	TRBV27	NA	TGTGCCAGTCATAAATCAGGGACCTCGGAGCCCCAGCATTTT	CASHKSGTSEPQHF
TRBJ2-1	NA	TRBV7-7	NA	TGTGCTAGCAGCTTGAGACAGGCCAAAGGAGAGCAGTTCTTC	CASSLRQAKGEQFF
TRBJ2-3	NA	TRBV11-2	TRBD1	TGTGCCAGCAGCCCGGCAGGGGGCTTTCGCACAGATACGCAGTATTTT	CASSPAGGFRTDTQYF
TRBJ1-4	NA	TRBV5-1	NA	TGCGCCAGCAGCTATAACGGCCGCATTAATGAAAAACTGTTTTTT	CASSYNGRINEKLFF
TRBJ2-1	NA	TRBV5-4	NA	TGTGCCAGCAGCCATAAGTTGGGGGGAGGCCTCAATGAGCAGTTCTTC	CASSHKLGGGLNEQFF
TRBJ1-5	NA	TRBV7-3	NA	TGTGCCAGCAGCTTTGGACCAGGCCAGCCCCAGCATTTT	CASSFGPGQPQHF
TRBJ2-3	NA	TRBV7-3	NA	TGTGCCAGCAGCTTATTACCCGGGGACACAGATACGCAGTATTTT	CASSLLPGDTDTQYF
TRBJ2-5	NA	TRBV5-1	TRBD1	TGCGCCAGCAGCTTCCATGGACAGGGAGAAGAGACCCAGTACTTC	CASSFHGQGEETQYF
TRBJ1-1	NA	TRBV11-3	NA	TGTGCCAGCAGTTTTACTCAGAACACTGAAGCTTTCTTT	CASSFTQNTEAFF
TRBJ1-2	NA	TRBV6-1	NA	TGTGCCAGCGTCTTGACAGCGAACTATGGCTACACCTTC	CASVLTANYGYTF
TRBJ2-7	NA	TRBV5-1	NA	TGCGCCAGCAGCTTGGGGCAAGGGCTGGGGGAGCAGTACTTC	CASSLGQGLGEQYF
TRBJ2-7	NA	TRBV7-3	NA	TGTGCCAGCAGCCACGGACCTTCCTACGAGCAGTACTTC	CASSHGPSYEQYF
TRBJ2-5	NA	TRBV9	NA	TGTGCCAGCAGCGTAGATCCAGAACGGGAGACCCAGTACTTC	CASSVDPERETQYF
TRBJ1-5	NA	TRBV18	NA	TGTGCCAGCTCACCAATGGCAGATCAGCCCCAGCATTTT	CASSPMADQPQHF
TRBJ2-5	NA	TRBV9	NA	TGTGCCAGCAGCGTCGAAGGGGCGCAAGGGACCCAGTACTTC	CASSVEGAQGTQYF
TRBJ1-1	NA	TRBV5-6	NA	TGTGCCGAGGACATCGAAGCTTTCTTT	CAEDIEAFF
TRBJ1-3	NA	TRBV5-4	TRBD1	TGTGCCAGCAGCTTTACAGGGGGGCCCTCTGGAAACACCATATATTTT	CASSFTGGPSGNTIYF
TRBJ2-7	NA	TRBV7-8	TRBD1	TGTGCCAGCAGCACAAGACAGGGAAGGTCCTACGAGCAGTACTTC	CASSTRQGRSYEQYF
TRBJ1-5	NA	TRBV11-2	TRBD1	TGTGCCAGCAGCCGTAGTACAGGGGTTGGCAATCAGCCCCAGCATTTT	CASSRSTGVGNQPQHF
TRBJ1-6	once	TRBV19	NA	TGTGCCAGTAGTATAACGGGACGCGGGGGCAATTCACCCCTCCACTTT	CASSITGRGGNSPLHF
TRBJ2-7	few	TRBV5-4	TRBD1	TGTGCCAGCAGCTTGATAGGGGGCGTCGAGCAGTACTTC	CASSLIGGVEQYF